Each of the 16 T cell receptor beta chains below was sequenced from the same sample in a study of blood T cell repertoires in COVID-19. Profiled with immunoSEQ multiplex PCR; TCRdb holds only in-frame clones, not every one. The table includes roughly 120,000 clones, just over 70% detected once. The sequenced material came from peripheral blood. The receptors were sampled from a human donor with acute or convalescent COVID-19. The donor label of this sample is uncertain.

The chain has TRBV30 and TRBJ2-3, with D possibly being TRBD1 (6 bases). The CDR3 consists of 16 residues. V was trimmed by 4 bases and J by 10 bases, leaving 27 bases between them. The germline gives CDR1 GTSNPN, CDR2 SVGIG (reference sequence). The CDR3 DNA is TGTGCCTGGAAACCTCCATGGCGGGTGGACAGACCTCCGCAGTATTTT. Translated, it gives CAWKPPWRVDRPPQYF.

CDR3 region: CASTLGGAEGYTF. The CDR3 region has the DNA TGTGCCAGCACCCTCGGTGGGGCGGAGGGCTACACCTTC. The chain is built from TRBV2 and TRBJ1-2; possibly TRBD1 for D (5 bases). V lost 7 bases and J 8 bases, leaving 17 bases between the germline ends. CDR3 size: 13 residues. The germline V gene has CDR1 SNHLY and CDR2 FYNNEI.

This chain links TRBV6-4 with TRBJ2-3, with a tentative D call TRBD2 (6 bases). This CDR3 has 15 amino acids. Per the germline V gene, CDR1 is MRHNA and CDR2 is SNTAGT. Trimming stripped 3 bases from V and 3 bases from J, with 13 bases between. This CDR3 is CASSEGAGTTDTQYF. The CDR3, as DNA: TGTGCCAGCAGTGAAGGAGCAGGGACTACAGATACGCAGTATTTT.

The chain couples TRBV4-1 to TRBJ2-2; D gene unclear. Germline V gene lookup returns CDR1 MGHRA and CDR2 YSYEKL. The CDR3 totals 13 residues. V was pared by 3 bases and J by 6 bases, with 8 bases between. Here the CDR3 DNA reads TGCGCCAGCAGCCAGGTGTTAGCCGGGGAGCTGTTTTTT. It is translated as CASSQVLAGELFF.

The V and J genes are TRBV30 and TRBJ2-5; TRBD2 aligns across 15 bases. The trim removed 7 bases at V and 5 bases at J, leaving 8 bases unmatched. Germline CDR1 and CDR2: GTSNPN and SVGIG (reference sequence). There are 15 residues in the CDR3. The CDR3 region has the DNA TGTGCCTACCTGGGACTAGCGGGGGGACGGGAGACCCAGTACTTC. It is translated as CAYLGLAGGRETQYF. Full variable domain (missing parts from reference TRBV30 and TRBJ2-5): SQTIHQWPATLVQPVGSPLSLECTVEGTSNPNLYWYRQAAGRGLQLLFYSVGIGQISSEVPQNLSASRPQDRQFILSSKKLLLSDSGFYLCAYLGLAGGRETQYFGPGTRLLVL.

The chain employs TRBV5-1 and TRBJ2-2; D possibly corresponds to TRBD2 (6 bases). V was trimmed by 0 bases and J by 4 bases, leaving 10 bases between them. In germline, CDR1 is SGHRS, CDR2 YFSETQ. The CDR3 has 15 amino acids. CDR3 bases: TGCGCCAGCAGCTTGGCCCTCGGGGGCACCGGGGAGCTGTTTTTT. Its translation is CASSLALGGTGELFF. The full variable domain, completed using reference TRBV5-1 and TRBJ2-2, is KAGVTQTPRYLIKTRGQQVTLSCSPISGHRSVSWYQQTPGQGLQFLFEYFSETQRNKGNFPGRFSGRQFSNSRSEMNVSTLELGDSALYLCASSLALGGTGELFFGEGSRLTVL.

V is TRBV5-1 and J is TRBJ1-1, with D unresolved. Trimming removed 4 bases from V and 1 base from J, with 5 bases in between. Germline V gene lookup returns CDR1 SGHRS and CDR2 YFSETQ. CDR3 length: 12 residues. CDR3 DNA sequence: TGCGCCAGCAGCCCCGGGAACACTGAAGCTTTCTTT. It codes for CASSPGNTEAFF.

The rearrangement links TRBV5-5 to TRBJ1-1; unclear D gene. Germline V CDR1 and CDR2: SGHKS, YYEKEE (reference sequence). This CDR3 region has 13 residues. V lost 2 bases to trimming and J lost 1 base, with 6 bases between them. CDR3 coding DNA: TGTGCCAGCAGCTTACAGCAGAACACTGAAGCTTTCTTT. Protein: CASSLQQNTEAFF. Variable domain in full (rest from reference TRBV5-5 and TRBJ1-1): DAGVTQSPTHLIKTRGQQVTLRCSPISGHKSVSWYQQVLGQGPQFIFQYYEKEERGRGNFPDRFSARQFPNYSSELNVNALLLGDSALYLCASSLQQNTEAFFGQGTRLTVV.

This chain links TRBV3-1 (or the pseudogene TRBV3-2) with TRBJ2-1, with 9 bases aligning to TRBD1. Germline lookup yields CDR1 LGHDT and CDR2 YNNKEL (reference sequence). With V trimmed by 2 bases and J by 8 bases, 4 bases remained unmatched. The CDR3 is 14 amino acids. The CDR3 sequence is CASSQWGQGYEQFF. Here the CDR3 DNA reads TGTGCCAGCAGCCAATGGGGACAGGGATATGAGCAGTTCTTC.

The table lists this clone with a few counts. V gene TRBV6-2 or TRBV6-3 combines with J gene TRBJ2-3; 11 positions agree with TRBD2. This CDR3 region has 17 residues. Trimming cost V 2 bases and J 3 bases; bases outside gene matches: 7. CDR1 and CDR2 from the germline V gene are MNHEY and SVGEGT. The CDR3 DNA reads TGTGCCAGCAGTTACGTCGGAGGGACTAGCGGAACAGATACGCAGTATTTT. This codes for CASSYVGGTSGTDTQYF.

The chain uses TRBV27 and TRBJ1-5; TRBD1 might be the D (5 bases). Trimming removed 6 bases at V and 7 bases at J, with 22 bases between. Germline loops: CDR1 MNHEY, CDR2 SMNVEV (reference sequence). This CDR3 spans 16 amino acids. The CDR3 DNA reads TGTGCCAGCAGCGCTCGGGCCCAGGGCGGGATCCAGCCCCAGCATTTT. This encodes CASSARAQGGIQPQHF.

The chain joins TRBV5-5 to TRBJ2-4, with D possibly matching TRBD1 (6 bases). There are 18 residues in the CDR3. Germline CDR1 SGHKS, CDR2 YYEKEE (reference sequence). Trimming removed 1 base from V and 2 bases from J, with 19 bases in between. The CDR3 sequence is CASSLPFYRVGSKNIQYF. The CDR3 DNA is TGTGCCAGCAGCTTGCCTTTTTACAGGGTCGGCTCCAAAAACATTCAGTACTTC.

The V gene is TRBV25-1, the J gene TRBJ1-6; D unclear. CDR1 MGHDK and CDR2 SYGVNS come from the germline V gene. CDR3 length equals 16 residues. Trimming stripped 8 bases from V and 10 bases from J, with 24 bases between. CDR3 in amino acids: CASSRRGPEYGSPLHF. The CDR3 nucleotides read TGTGCCAGCTCAAGGCGGGGTCCGGAATATGGGTCACCCCTCCACTTT.

The V and J genes are TRBV7-2 and TRBJ1-1; a weak D match, TRBD1 (5 bases). CDR3 length equals 14 residues. The V gene's germline CDR1 is SGHTA and CDR2 FQGNSA. V lost 0 bases and J lost 6, with 11 bases in between. CDR3 residues: CASSLARARSEAFF. The CDR3, as DNA: TGTGCCAGCAGCTTAGCCAGGGCGAGGTCTGAAGCTTTCTTT. The whole variable domain, remainder taken from reference TRBV7-2 and TRBJ1-1, is GAGVSQSPSNKVTEKGKDVELRCDPISGHTALYWYRQSLGQGLEFLIYFQGNSAPDKSGLPSDRFSAERTGGSVSTLTIQRTQQEDSAVYLCASSLARARSEAFFGQGTRLTVV.

This clone was observed many times. The chain employs TRBV19 and TRBJ2-6; 8 nucleotides align to TRBD1. Germline lookup yields CDR1 LNHDA and CDR2 SQIVND (reference sequence). The CDR3 spans 20 residues. V shed 4 bases, J shed 2 bases, and the junction held 16 bases outside the gene matches. The CDR3 is CASSRGGTGQGIPGANVLTF. The CDR3 nucleotides read TGTGCCAGTAGTAGAGGTGGAACCGGACAGGGAATCCCTGGGGCCAACGTCCTGACTTTC.

The chain employs TRBV18 and TRBJ2-5; D perhaps matches TRBD2 (6 bases). Germline V CDR1 and CDR2: KGHSH, LQKENI. V lost 4 bases to trimming and J lost 5 bases, with 11 bases between them. This CDR3 is 13 amino acids long. The DNA of the CDR3 is TGTGCCAGCTCACAGGCCCTAGCGGAGACCCAGTACTTC. This translates into CASSQALAETQYF.